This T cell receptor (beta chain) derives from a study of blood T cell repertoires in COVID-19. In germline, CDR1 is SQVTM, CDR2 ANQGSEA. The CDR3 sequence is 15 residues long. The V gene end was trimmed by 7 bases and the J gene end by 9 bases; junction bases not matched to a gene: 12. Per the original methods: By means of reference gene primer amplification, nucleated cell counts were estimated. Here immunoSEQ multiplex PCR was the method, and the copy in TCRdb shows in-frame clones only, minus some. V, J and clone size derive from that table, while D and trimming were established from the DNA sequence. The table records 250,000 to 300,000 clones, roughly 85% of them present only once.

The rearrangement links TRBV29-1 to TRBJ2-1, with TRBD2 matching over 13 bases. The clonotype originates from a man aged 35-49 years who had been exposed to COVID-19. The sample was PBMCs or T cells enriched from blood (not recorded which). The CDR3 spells CSGSGTSGMMGEQFF. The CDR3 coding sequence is TGCAGCGGCTCCGGGACTAGCGGGATGATGGGTGAGCAGTTCTTC.